This T cell receptor (beta chain) was recovered during a study of T cells in Graves' hyperthyroidism and ophthalmopathy. Germline-derived CDR1 and CDR2 are MDHEN and SYDVKM. With 8 bases removed from V and 0 bases from J, the gap between germline ends came to 4 bases. The CDR3 runs 11 residues. This clonotype was seen more than once but under ten times. There were TCR beta CDR3 regions amplified from RNA transcripts. The HTBI set primed first-round TCR CDR3 RT-PCR. TCRdb used MiXCR to reprocess the multiplex PCR reads, holding one entry per CDR3 protein. The top ten clones hold about 45% of a sample with approximately 200,000 distinct CDR3 sequences, roughly 18% of them seen once.

This TCR was sampled from a middle-aged man with Graves' hyperthyroidism. The genes are TRBV28 and TRBJ1-1; D call uncertain. Input material: blood. The CDR3 region has the DNA TGTGCCAGCCTTATGAACACTGAAGCTTTCTTT. This gives the protein CASLMNTEAFF.